The clone carrying this TCR beta chain has more than one count but fewer than ten. What it recognizes is unknown. The sample originates from a study of T cells after yellow fever vaccination. Study-wide context: With SMART-Seq v4 Ultra Low Input, the fractions containing low cell numbers were prepared. Findings and limits, study-wide: Booster sampling recovered most clones from primary vaccination (roughly 96% CD4, around 90% CD8).

The V gene end was trimmed by 2 bases and the J gene end by 5 bases; junction bases not matched to a gene: 4. The CDR3 has 15 amino acids. Germline V gene sequence: CDR1 MNHEY, CDR2 SVGAGI. Conversion of TCR transcripts into cDNA relied on 5'RACE template switching, which added a universal primer site and UMIs. TCRdb fed the 5' RACE reads into MiXCR, producing one record per CDR3 protein. This table has almost 600,000 distinct CDR3 sequences, approximately 13% appearing once. J is TRBJ2-5 and V is TRBV6-5; 11 bases agree with TRBD2. Specimen: PBMCs, collected on the day of the yellow fever booster vaccination. This receptor was obtained from a man aged 30 to 45 who received the YFV17D yellow fever vaccine. In nucleotides, the CDR3 is TGTGCCAGCAGTTACACTAGCGGGAGAGATGAGACCCAGTACTTC. Amino acids: CASSYTSGRDETQYF.